These T cell receptor beta chains were read from a single sample in a study of T cells after yellow fever vaccination. TCRdb called the 5' RACE reads again in MiXCR, with one record for every CDR3 protein. The table lists about 300,000 distinct CDR3 sequences, around 6.8% of them singletons. Sequenced material: PBMCs, taken roughly seven weeks after the first yellow fever vaccination. The origin of the receptors is a young man who received the YFV17D yellow fever vaccine. CDR3s include the opening cysteine and the closing phenylalanine or tryptophan. A D gene is named only where the DNA matches it firmly. Not all rows give a size; the values are once, few, many and, for expanded clones, a class.

>TRBJ2-1|TRBD1|TRBV29-1|few
CSVGQGGYNEQFF
TGCAGCGTCGGACAGGGAGGATACAATGAGCAGTTCTTC
>TRBJ2-3|.|TRBV25-1|many
CASSDRQVGDTQYF
TGTGCCAGCAGCGACCGACAGGTTGGGGATACGCAGTATTTT
>TRBJ2-1|.|TRBV20-1|.
CSADGPPNAEQFF
TGCAGTGCTGATGGACCCCCTAACGCGGAGCAGTTCTTC
>TRBJ2-7|TRBD1|TRBV9|.
CASSPRWGTGSYEQYF
TGTGCCAGCAGCCCCCGGTGGGGGACAGGGAGTTACGAGCAGTACTTC
>TRBJ2-1|TRBD2|TRBV7-2|.
CASSLGSGGAGQFF
TGTGCCAGCAGCTTAGGTAGCGGGGGGGCTGGGCAGTTCTTC
>TRBJ2-7|.|TRBV7-8|many
CASSLMGSQYPYEQYF
TGTGCCAGCAGCTTAATGGGCAGCCAATATCCCTACGAGCAGTACTTC
>TRBJ2-7|.|TRBV6-1|.
CASTPGQYNGKYEQYF
TGTGCCAGCACCCCCGGACAGTATAATGGGAAGTACGAGCAGTACTTC
>TRBJ2-3|TRBD2|TRBV20-1|many
CSARGGGRGTDTQYF
TGCAGTGCTAGAGGGGGAGGGCGCGGCACAGATACGCAGTATTTT
>TRBJ2-1|TRBD1|TRBV24-1|.
CATSDSRDRGYNEQFF
TGTGCCACCAGTGACTCCCGGGACAGGGGATACAATGAGCAGTTCTTC
>TRBJ1-1|TRBD1|TRBV27|few
CASSGQGGVVAFF
TGTGCCAGCAGTGGACAGGGGGGGGTTGTTGCTTTCTTT
>TRBJ1-6|.|TRBV6-1|.
CASSPRVYNSPLHF
TGTGCCAGCAGCCCAAGGGTTTATAATTCACCCCTCCACTTT
>TRBJ1-1|.|TRBV5-1|.
CASSLALVAEAFF
TGCGCCAGCAGCTTGGCACTCGTGGCTGAAGCTTTCTTT
>TRBJ1-2|.|TRBV7-2|many
CASSLLPWGYTF
TGTGCCAGCAGCTTACTTCCTTGGGGCTACACCTTC
>TRBJ2-5|.|TRBV11-1|.
CASSLTGRGRETQYF
TGTGCCAGCAGCTTGACAGGCCGAGGTAGAGAGACCCAGTACTTC
>TRBJ1-2|TRBD1|TRBV25-1|.
CASSEYRTGGGYTF
TGTGCCAGCAGTGAATATAGGACAGGGGGTGGCTACACCTTC
>TRBJ2-3|.|TRBV15|.
CATSRVPPASADTQYF
TGTGCCACCAGCAGAGTACCCCCCGCGTCTGCGGATACGCAGTATTTT
>TRBJ2-7|.|TRBV19|few
CASSMGFPPYEQYF
TGTGCCAGTAGTATGGGCTTTCCACCCTACGAGCAGTACTTC
>TRBJ2-3|.|TRBV5-1|.
CTSSWSTDTQYF
TGCACCAGCAGCTGGAGCACAGATACGCAGTATTTT
>TRBJ2-1|TRBD2|TRBV20-1|.
CSARRTSAGEQFF
TGCAGTGCTAGACGGACTAGCGCCGGTGAGCAGTTCTTC
>TRBJ2-3|.|TRBV24-1|many
CATSDLGTGTQYF
TGTGCCACCAGTGATTTGGGCACGGGTACGCAGTATTTT
>TRBJ1-2|.|TRBV27|.
CASRGAKGDNNYGYTF
TGTGCCAGCAGGGGGGCCAAGGGGGATAATAACTATGGCTACACCTTC
>TRBJ1-2|TRBD1|TRBV20-1|many
CSARAKTGWSRGYTF
TGCAGTGCTAGAGCAAAGACAGGGTGGTCTAGGGGCTACACCTTC
>TRBJ1-1|TRBD1|TRBV7-8|.
CATRDRENNPEAFF
TGTGCCACTAGAGACAGGGAAAACAACCCTGAAGCTTTCTTT
>TRBJ1-6|.|TRBV27|few
CASSSTPYNSPLHF
TGTGCCAGCAGCTCTACACCTTATAATTCACCCCTCCACTTT
>TRBJ1-2|.|TRBV7-9|few
CASSRGSWGEGGYTF
TGTGCCAGCAGCCGAGGGTCATGGGGAGAGGGAGGCTACACCTTC
>TRBJ1-2|TRBD1|TRBV7-8|many
CASSPAGTGEWGYTF
TGTGCCAGCAGCCCGGCCGGGACAGGGGAATGGGGCTACACCTTC
>TRBJ2-6|.|TRBV15|few
CATSRARTSGANVLTF
TGTGCCACCAGCAGAGCACGGACCTCTGGGGCCAACGTCCTGACTTTC
>TRBJ2-3|TRBD2|TRBV3-1|.
CASTTTTSGGDTQYF
TGTGCCAGCACCACCACGACTAGCGGGGGGGATACGCAGTATTTT
>TRBJ1-2|.|TRBV6-1|many
CASSSTSRQANYGYTF
TGTGCCAGCAGCTCTACCTCCAGACAGGCTAACTATGGCTACACCTTC
>TRBJ1-4|.|TRBV18|.
CASSSVIATNEKLFF
TGTGCCAGCTCCTCCGTGATTGCAACTAATGAAAAACTGTTTTTT
>TRBJ1-2|.|TRBV7-6|few
CASSLESGSLYGYTF
TGTGCCAGCAGCTTAGAAAGCGGCAGCCTCTATGGCTACACCTTC
>TRBJ2-3|.|TRBV18|.
CASSPFDPGSITDTQYF
TGTGCCAGCTCCCCTTTCGATCCTGGGAGCATCACAGATACGCAGTATTTT
>TRBJ1-2|.|TRBV7-8|few
CASSLEVYYGYTF
TGTGCCAGCAGCTTAGAAGTTTACTATGGCTACACCTTC
>TRBJ2-1|.|TRBV4-2|many
CASSQSGITDEQFF
TGTGCCAGCAGCCAATCAGGGATAACGGATGAGCAGTTCTTC
>TRBJ1-5|TRBD1|TRBV6-6|few
CASGIQGNQPQHF
TGTGCCAGCGGCATACAGGGGAATCAGCCCCAGCATTTT
>TRBJ2-5|TRBD2|TRBV6-2/TRBV6-3|.
CASSYWSSGGSGSKETQYF
TGTGCCAGCAGTTACTGGTCTAGCGGGGGGAGCGGATCCAAAGAGACCCAGTACTTC
>TRBJ2-5|.|TRBV20-1|many
CSARIGWASETQYF
TGCAGTGCTAGGATTGGGTGGGCTTCAGAGACCCAGTACTTC
>TRBJ2-7|.|TRBV7-2|few
CASSLVFERSSYEQYF
TGTGCCAGCAGCTTAGTTTTTGAGCGGAGCTCCTACGAGCAGTACTTC
>TRBJ1-2|.|TRBV6-4|many
CASSSDSYGYTF
TGTGCCAGCAGTTCGGACAGCTATGGCTACACCTTC
>TRBJ2-1|.|TRBV24-1|many
CATSGKGGSQGEQFF
TGTGCCACCAGTGGTAAGGGTGGTTCACAGGGTGAGCAGTTCTTC
>TRBJ2-5|TRBD2|TRBV7-8|few
CASSLLAGGVPETQYF
TGTGCCAGCAGCCTACTAGCGGGGGGGGTCCCAGAGACCCAGTACTTC
>TRBJ2-3|.|TRBV6-2/TRBV6-3|many
CASSSKSTDTQYF
TGTGCCAGCAGTTCCAAAAGCACAGATACGCAGTATTTT
>TRBJ2-3|.|TRBV5-1|many
CASSEDPDTQYF
TGCGCCAGCAGCGAAGACCCAGATACGCAGTATTTT
>TRBJ1-5|.|TRBV5-1|.
CASSSTGSPNQPQHF
TGCGCCAGCAGCTCGACAGGATCCCCCAATCAGCCCCAGCATTTT
>TRBJ2-3|TRBD2|TRBV12-3/TRBV12-4|.
CASSRTSGGIDTQYF
TGTGCCAGCAGCCGGACTAGCGGGGGTATAGATACGCAGTATTTT
>TRBJ1-1|TRBD1|TRBV7-2|many
CASNPTGVNTEAFF
TGTGCCAGCAACCCGACAGGGGTGAACACTGAAGCTTTCTTT
>TRBJ2-3|.|TRBV18|many
CASSVTDTQYF
TGTGCCAGCTCGGTCACAGATACGCAGTATTTT
>TRBJ2-5|TRBD2|TRBV27|few
CASSPRPAGVGETQYF
TGTGCCAGCAGCCCTAGGCCAGCGGGGGTGGGCGAGACCCAGTACTTC
>TRBJ1-5|.|TRBV19|.
CASRVRQGGQPQHF
TGTGCCAGTAGGGTTAGGCAGGGCGGTCAGCCCCAGCATTTT
>TRBJ2-1|.|TRBV6-4|.
CASSDSNRNEQFF
TGTGCCAGCAGTGACTCGAACAGAAATGAGCAGTTCTTC
>TRBJ2-7|.|TRBV9|.
CASSLTGALYEQYF
TGTGCCAGCAGCTTAACCGGGGCGCTCTACGAGCAGTACTTC
>TRBJ2-1|.|TRBV7-8|.
CASSPRWRTDNEQFF
TGTGCCAGCAGCCCCCGTTGGCGGACTGACAATGAGCAGTTCTTC
>TRBJ2-1|TRBD2|TRBV6-1|many
CASRSGTSGYNEQFF
TGTGCCAGCAGATCCGGGACTAGCGGTTACAATGAGCAGTTCTTC
>TRBJ2-3|.|TRBV10-3|many
CAIGTDTQYF
TGTGCCATCGGGACAGATACGCAGTATTTT
>TRBJ2-7|.|TRBV6-6|.
CASSSIYEQYF
TGTGCCAGCAGTTCTATCTACGAGCAGTACTTC
>TRBJ2-7|.|TRBV7-3|.
CASSLSGGPVYEQYF
TGTGCCAGCAGCTTGAGTGGGGGGCCGGTCTACGAGCAGTACTTC
>TRBJ2-7|.|TRBV2|many
CASSVGDFYEQYF
TGTGCCAGCAGTGTAGGCGACTTCTACGAGCAGTACTTC
>TRBJ2-3|TRBD1|TRBV5-4|.
CASSSPQGALDTQYF
TGTGCCAGCAGCTCGCCCCAGGGGGCACTAGATACGCAGTATTTT